This T cell receptor beta chain is drawn from a study of radiotherapy plus CTLA-4 blockade in lung cancer. Broader study findings: Some TCR clones had been derived from tumors. These clones expanded in peripheral blood after radiotherapy plus ipilimumab.

Germline-derived CDR1 and CDR2 are SGDLS and YYNGEE. The ends lost 0 bases at V and 4 bases at J; junction bases unmatched: 0. CDR3 size: 13 residues. Libraries were prepared by immunoSEQ multiplex PCR; TCRdb keeps only in-frame clonotypes and omits some of them. The sample consists of 12,000 to 15,000 clones, 72% of them appearing once. In the case of this clone: Its target is unknown.

This clonotype was obtained from a human donor with non-small cell lung cancer whose response to radiotherapy plus ipilimumab could not be evaluated. Source: peripheral blood, taken from a patient treated with radiotherapy plus ipilimumab. J is TRBJ1-1 and V is TRBV9; 7 nucleotides align to TRBD1. The CDR3 loop is CASSVDRGTEAFF. The CDR3 DNA is TGTGCCAGCAGCGTAGACAGGGGCACTGAAGCTTTCTTT.